This TCR beta chain emerged from a study of T cell clones after liver transplantation. Whole-study context: Patients counted as tolerant after at least one year off all immunosuppression, enzymes not exceeding twice normal. Samples came pre-transplant, pre-randomization before withdrawal, and post-randomization after withdrawal ended.

Study-wide findings and caveats: Conclusions were preliminary, with small, heterogeneous patient groups. Graft donor-reactive T cells may have migrated into the graft rather than being deleted.

The protocol was immunoSEQ multiplex PCR, while the TCRdb copy is restricted to in-frame clones and leaves out a portion. The sample lists tens of thousands of clones, over 80% occurring once. This clone was seen only once. Its target is unknown. Trimming cost V 7 bases and J 4 bases; bases outside gene matches: 6. There are 15 residues in the CDR3. Germline CDR1 and CDR2: LNHDA and SQIVND (reference sequence). Sequencing was performed on CD4+ T cells from blood, taken at the 22-month timepoint. This rearrangement joins TRBV19 to TRBJ2-2, with 10 positions matching TRBD1. The source is a human patient who received a liver transplant. Some of the T cells might come from the graft donor. In DNA, the CDR3 is TGTGCCAGTATGAGGACAGGGGGAGTCACCGGGGAGCTGTTTTTT. As protein: CASMRTGGVTGELFF.